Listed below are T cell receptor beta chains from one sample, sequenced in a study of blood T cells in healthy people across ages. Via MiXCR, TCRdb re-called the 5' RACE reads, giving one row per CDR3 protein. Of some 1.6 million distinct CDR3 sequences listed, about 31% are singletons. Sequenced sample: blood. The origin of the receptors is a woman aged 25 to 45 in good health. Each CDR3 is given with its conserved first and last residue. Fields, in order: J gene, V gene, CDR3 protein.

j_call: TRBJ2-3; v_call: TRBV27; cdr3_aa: CASSVDRQTDTQYF
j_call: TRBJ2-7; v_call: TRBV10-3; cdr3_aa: CAISDSGGNYEQYF
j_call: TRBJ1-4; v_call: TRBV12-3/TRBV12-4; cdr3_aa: CASNLKMGDRGEKLFF
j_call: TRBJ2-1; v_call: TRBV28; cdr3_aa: CASRLGLAPAEQFF
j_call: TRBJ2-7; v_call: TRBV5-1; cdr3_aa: CASSLEPGQGAFTDYEQYF
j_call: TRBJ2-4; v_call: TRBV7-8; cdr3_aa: CASSLEGTDQLAKNIQYF
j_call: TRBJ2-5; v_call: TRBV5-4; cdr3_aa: CASSFRGNAGEQYF
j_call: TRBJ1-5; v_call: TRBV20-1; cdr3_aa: CSASGQGIQPQHF
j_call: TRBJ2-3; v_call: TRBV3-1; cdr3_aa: CASSQAQGAQETDTQYF
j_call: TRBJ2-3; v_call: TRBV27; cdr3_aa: CASSQFPGHKTGSYGDTQYF
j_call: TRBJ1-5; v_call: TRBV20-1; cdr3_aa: CSASGGSNQPQHF
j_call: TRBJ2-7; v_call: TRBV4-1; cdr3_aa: CAGSQDLGDWETRYF
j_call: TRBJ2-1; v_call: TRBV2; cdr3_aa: CASNRAKGNEQFF
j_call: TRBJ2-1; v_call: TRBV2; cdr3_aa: CASSEYSGSGNEQFF
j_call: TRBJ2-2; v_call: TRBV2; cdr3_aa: CASIQQGETGERFF
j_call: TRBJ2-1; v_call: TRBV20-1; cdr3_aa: CSARDPRTSGYNEQFF
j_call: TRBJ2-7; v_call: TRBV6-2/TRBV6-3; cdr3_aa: CASSYPTGSPYEQYF
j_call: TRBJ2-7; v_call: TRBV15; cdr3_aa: CATSPGTGTYEQYF
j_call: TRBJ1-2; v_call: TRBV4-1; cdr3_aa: CASSPRQGVNGYTF
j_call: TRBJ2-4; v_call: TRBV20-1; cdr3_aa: CSARDWLAGYELYF
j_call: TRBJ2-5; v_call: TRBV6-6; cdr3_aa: CASSYNRDYNSETQYF
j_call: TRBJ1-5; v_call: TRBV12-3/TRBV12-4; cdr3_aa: CASNKDSNQPQHF
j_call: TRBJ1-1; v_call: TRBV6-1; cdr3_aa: CASSDGTGNMGTEAFF
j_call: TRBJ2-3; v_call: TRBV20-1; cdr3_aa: CSAAQSADTQYF
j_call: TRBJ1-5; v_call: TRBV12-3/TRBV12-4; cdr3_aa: CASSYRENFNQPQHF
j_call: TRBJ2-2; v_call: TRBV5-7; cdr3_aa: CASSRGLALYTGELFF
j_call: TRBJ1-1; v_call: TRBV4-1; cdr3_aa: CASSQPRNQKNTEAFF
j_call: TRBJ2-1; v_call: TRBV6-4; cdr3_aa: CASSPRHPGANGQFF
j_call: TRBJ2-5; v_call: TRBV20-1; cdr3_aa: CSAKPGLVAQETQYF
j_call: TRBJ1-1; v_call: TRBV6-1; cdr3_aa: CASSGRGLTEAFF
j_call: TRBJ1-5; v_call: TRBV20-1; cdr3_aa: CSAGPGPENQPQHF
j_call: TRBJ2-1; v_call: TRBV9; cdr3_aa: CASSVERTSGTRLVEQFF
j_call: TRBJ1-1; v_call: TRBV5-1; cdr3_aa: CASSLASTEFEAFF
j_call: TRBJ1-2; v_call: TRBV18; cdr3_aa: CASSSYFDSNYGYTF
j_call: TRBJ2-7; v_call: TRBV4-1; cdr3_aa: CASSPIWGGPVAYEQYF
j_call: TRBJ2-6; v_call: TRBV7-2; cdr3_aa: CASSYRVPFSEANVLTF
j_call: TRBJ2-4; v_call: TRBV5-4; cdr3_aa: CASSWDHSGEQYF
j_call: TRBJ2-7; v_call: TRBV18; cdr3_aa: CASSPDGLSYEQYF
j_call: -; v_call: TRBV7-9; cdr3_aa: CASSDVRGRETQYF
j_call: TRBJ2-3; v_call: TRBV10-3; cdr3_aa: CAISDSTSGATDTQYF
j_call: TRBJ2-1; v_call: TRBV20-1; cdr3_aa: CSAGSGTRGNEQFF
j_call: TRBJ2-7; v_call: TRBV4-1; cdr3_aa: CASSQGLADRSYEQYF
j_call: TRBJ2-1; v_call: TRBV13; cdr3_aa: CASSPRLAMDEQFF
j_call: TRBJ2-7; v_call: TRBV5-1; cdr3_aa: CASSRGSTDRDEQYF
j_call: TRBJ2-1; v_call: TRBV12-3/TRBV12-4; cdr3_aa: CASGHPGTTLGKVQFF
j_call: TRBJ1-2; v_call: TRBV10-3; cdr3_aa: CAISEGRSGGYTF
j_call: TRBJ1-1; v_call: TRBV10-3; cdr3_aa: CAITPGLGIEAFF
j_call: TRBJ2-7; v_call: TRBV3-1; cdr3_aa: CASSQDGHYEQYF
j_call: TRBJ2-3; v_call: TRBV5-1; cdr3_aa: CASSLTSGALRDTQYF